This entry concerns a single TCR beta chain. The clone's antigen remains unknown. Per-nucleotide qualities are absent, and no much larger clonotype sits a single base away. TCR beta VDJ combination and CDR3 sequence profiling used genomic DNA as the template. An Illumina HiSeq 2000 was used for TCR repertoire sequencing. From the authors' description of their analysis: Repertoires were assessed using TRBV/TRBJ rearrangement plots, CDR3 size and DJ length profiles, and Simpson's diversity index. The most abundant DNA sequence in the deep sequencing data was taken as the immunodominant clone. CDR3 amino acid sequences were screened for sharing across subjects and were compared with published repertoires and the VDJdb database. The public reads were reprocessed in TCRdb via fastp at Q25 and MiXCR, keeping in-frame beta chains. Records with the same CDR3 protein are collapsed into one entry carrying the most frequent genes and DNA. For this entry, the V and J calls and clone size follow TCRdb and not the study's own pipeline. The sample yields about 180,000 distinct CDR3 sequences; about 45% were counted once. The ten largest account for around 1% of the sample.

From the germline V gene (reference sequence), CDR1 is DFQATT and CDR2 is SNEGSKA. Trimming accounts for 1 base at V and 0 bases at J, while the number of junction bases matched to no gene is 11. Including the terminal cysteine and phenylalanine, the CDR3 comprises 19 residues. Just CDR3 DNA is preserved here, 57 bases in frame from base 1. The source of the sample is a study of CD8+CD57+ T cells in acquired aplastic anemia (dated by TCRdb to the late 2010s). With regard to the full study: DNA extracted from sorted CD4+ and CD8+ cells had a mean of roughly 3 ug, with a range of about 0.18 to 27.4 ug. A CD8+CD57+ expansion meant a frequency higher than the mean frequency seen in healthy subjects. What the work shows at the level of the full study, not this receptor alone: Although some 28 CD8+ CDR3 sequences were shared by patients and controls, these sequences appeared highly expressed in patients and within the immunodominant clones of patients. No significant difference in CD8+ Simpson's diversity was found between patients and healthy controls (P=0.060).

Patients chosen for sequencing had shown expansion of CD8+CD57+ cells by flow cytometry. Every patient had a diagnosis of severe acquired aplastic anemia based on International Study of Aplastic Anemia and Agranulocytosis and Camitta criteria. No patient had received any therapy when blood was sampled. TCR repertoires of sorted CD4+ and CD8+ blood T cells from severe aplastic anemia patients and healthy subjects were deep-sequenced in the study. In the USA, patient enrollment took place under clinicaltrials.gov protocols 00001620, 01623167, 00001397, 00071045, 00081523 and 00961064. Ficoll-Paque density gradient centrifugation was used to isolate peripheral blood mononuclear cells. Before DNA extraction, CD4+ and CD8+ T cells were sorted by FACS or by magnetic beads.

The source of this sequence is a human donor with aplastic anemia. Here the chain combines TRBV20-1 and TRBJ1-6, and 8 junction bases match TRBD1. The sequenced sample consisted of sorted CD4+, CD8+, or CD8+CD57+ T cells (not recorded which) from PBMCs. The CDR3 region reads CSARGDRGLLSSYNSPLHF. The sequence in DNA is TGCAGTGCTAGAGGCGACAGGGGTCTACTGAGCTCCTATAATTCACCCCTCCACTTT.